A single sample is the source of the 18 T cell receptor beta chains below, sequenced in a study of breast tumors, draining lymph nodes, adjacent tissues. Axillary draining lymph nodes of breast cancer patients supplied the node samples. TCRdb re-analysed the multiplex PCR reads in MiXCR, keeping a single row per CDR3 protein. The sample lists 150,000 to 200,000 distinct CDR3 sequences, about 30% occurring once. The specimen was axillary lymph node tissue. The receptors come from a female donor with breast cancer. Some clones in this sample may be carry-over from other donors' samples.

This clonotype is termed medium-sized. The chain has TRBV4-2 and TRBJ2-3, with 7 bases fitting TRBD2. CDR1 and CDR2 (germline): LGHNA, YNFKEQ. Unmatched junction bases numbered 3, after V lost 0 bases and J lost 3 bases. This CDR3 contains 15 residues. The CDR3 DNA sequence: TGTGCCAGCAGCCAAGATCTCGGGGGGACAGATACGCAGTATTTT. It codes for CASSQDLGGTDTQYF.

This clonotype was detected ten times or more. The gene calls are TRBV25-1 and TRBJ1-3; no clear D. The V and J ends lost 6 bases and 2 bases respectively, with 17 bases between them. The CDR3 is 16 amino acids. CDR1 is MGHDK, CDR2 SYGVNS, per germline. The DNA for the CDR3 is TGTGCCAGCAGCGTAACCAGAGAGGGAACTGGAAACACCATATATTTT. This codes for CASSVTREGTGNTIYF.

This clonotype was found many times. The V gene is TRBV4-2, the J gene TRBJ2-1; TRBD2 agrees at 8 bases. Unmatched junction bases numbered 7, after V lost 3 bases and J lost 3 bases. The CDR3 runs 16 residues. CDR1 is LGHNA and CDR2 is YNFKEQ in the germline V gene. Written as DNA, the CDR3 is TGTGCCAGCAGCCAGAGGGAGCGGGGGCACTACAATGAGCAGTTCTTC. It translates to CASSQRERGHYNEQFF.

In regard to this clonotype: A junction boundary mismatches the germline segment, possibly from a read error. The chain carries TRBV7-9 and TRBJ1-1; D is perhaps TRBD1 (5 bases). This CDR3 contains 14 residues. The germline V gene has CDR1 SEHNR and CDR2 FQNEAQ (reference sequence). The CDR3 DNA follows: TGTGCCAGCAGCTTGGGGGATGCGAACACTGAAGCCTTCTTT. This sequence encodes CASSLGDANTEAFF. Together with reference TRBV7-9 and TRBJ1-1, the CDR3 gives the full variable domain: DTGVSQNPRHKITKRGQNVTFRCDPISEHNRLYWYRQTLGQGPEFLTYFQNEAQLEKSRLLSDRFSAERPKGSFSTLEIQRTEQGDSAMYLCASSLGDANTEAFFGQGTRLTVV.

V usage is TRBV20-1 and J usage is TRBJ1-1; D is undetermined. The germline V gene encodes CDR1 DFQATT and CDR2 SNEGSKA (reference sequence). This CDR3 has 12 residues. The CDR3 DNA sequence: TGCAATGCCCGGAGATCGAACACTGAAGCTTTCTTT. Encoded protein: CNARRSNTEAFF.

V is TRBV28 and J is TRBJ2-3; D is uncertain. V was shortened by 8 bases and J by 3 bases, with 15 bases between the two germline ends. The CDR3 is 14 amino acids. CDR1 is MDHEN, CDR2 SYDVKM, per germline. CDR3 amino acids: CASGMTSPTDTQYF. CDR3 nucleotide sequence: TGTGCCAGCGGGATGACCAGCCCAACAGATACGCAGTATTTT. Using reference TRBV28 and TRBJ2-3 for the parts outside the CDR3, the full variable domain is DVKVTQSSRYLVKRTGEKVFLECVQDMDHENMFWYRQDPGLGLRLIYFSYDVKMKEKGDIPEGYSVSREKKERFSLILESASTNQTSMYLCASGMTSPTDTQYFGPGTRLTVL.

This clonotype was found once. A much larger clone sits a single nucleotide away, making a read error possible. The conserved phenylalanine or tryptophan normally closing the CDR3 is absent here, so this likely arose from a read error. This chain connects TRBV9 to TRBJ2-3; no reliable D call. V dropped 0 bases and J dropped 2 bases, with 10 bases sitting between them. There are 15 residues in the CDR3. Germline loops: CDR1 SGDLS, CDR2 YYNGEE. In DNA form, the CDR3 reads TGTGCCAGCAGCGTAGGTACCCCTCTCACAGATACGCAGTATCTT. As protein: CASSVGTPLTDTQYL.

This clonotype has just a few counts. One base away lies a much larger clone, so this may be a sequencing read error. V gene TRBV20-1 combines with J gene TRBJ2-7; the match to TRBD1 covers 8 bases. The CDR3 runs 14 residues. The junction had 7 bases not matched to a gene; V was cut back by 0 bases and J by 6 bases. Germline V gives CDR1 DFQATT, CDR2 SNEGSKA (reference sequence). The CDR3 protein is CSAREAGGPSEQYF. CDR3 sequence (DNA): TGCAGTGCTAGAGAGGCAGGGGGCCCCTCCGAGCAGTACTTC.

In regard to this clonotype: With a much larger clone just one base away, this may be a read error. This sequence joins TRBV14 and TRBJ2-1, with 12 bases matching TRBD2. The ends lost 4 bases at V and 15 bases at J; junction bases unmatched: 13. This CDR3 is 15 amino acids long. CDR1 and CDR2 from the germline V gene are SGHDN and FVKESK. The CDR3 protein is CASSPEGLAGGKPFF. CDR3 bases: TGTGCCAGCAGCCCGGAGGGCCTAGCGGGGGGGAAACCGTTCTTC.

This clonotype occurred many times. The chain has TRBV9 and TRBJ2-1, with D possibly TRBD2 on 5 matching bases. V lost 1 base, J lost 7 bases, and 9 bases lay in between. The CDR3 covers 13 residues. Germline CDR1 and CDR2: SGDLS and YYNGEE. The CDR3 DNA follows: TGTGCCAGCAGCGTAACCCCGGGAAATGAGCAGTTCTTC. Its protein is CASSVTPGNEQFF.

This clonotype was recorded at least ten times. The chain uses TRBV2 and TRBJ2-1; 10 bases align to TRBD1. Germline-derived CDR1 and CDR2 are SNHLY and FYNNEI. The V and J ends lost 11 bases and 7 bases, in that order; junction bases with no gene match: 11. The CDR3 is 14 amino acids. DNA of the CDR3: TGTGCCGGAAACCGGGACAGGGGCTCGAATGAGCAGTTCTTC. Protein sequence: CAGNRDRGSNEQFF.

This clonotype was counted only a few times. A much larger clonotype is one base distant, so this may be a read error. The rearrangement links TRBV7-6 to TRBJ1-3; D remains ambiguous. Germline-derived CDR1 and CDR2 are SGHVS and FNYEAQ. This CDR3 contains 16 residues. The V gene lost 1 base and the J gene lost 0 bases, with 10 bases spanning the gap. In nucleotides, the CDR3 is TGTGCCAGCAGCTTAGTTGAGGCCAACTCTGGAAACACCATATATTTT. Its protein product is CASSLVEANSGNTIYF.

A word on this clonotype: A read error may be the cause here, since a much bigger clone is one base away. The chain joins TRBV13 to TRBJ2-7; the match to TRBD2 covers 9 bases. The germline CDR1 and CDR2 sequences are PRHDT and FYEKMQ (reference sequence). CDR3 length: 16 amino acids. Trimming removed 3 bases from V and 2 bases from J; junction bases left unmatched: 8. The CDR3 reads CASSLSGASGTYEQYF. The DNA for the CDR3 is TGTGCCAGCAGCTTGTCCGGGGCTAGCGGGACCTACGAGCAGTACTTC.

Comments on this clonotype: The conserved phenylalanine or tryptophan is not found at the CDR3 terminus, so this likely reflects a read error. No DNA is shown, since the ends of the CDR3 on it are uncertain; the CDR3 is the one TCRdb lists. The chain uses TRBV7-9 and TRBJ2-2; TRBD2, the table's D call, was not compared with the DNA. The germline CDR1 and CDR2 sequences are SEHNR and FQNEAQ (reference sequence). The CDR3 length is 17 residues, termini included. The CDR3 spells CASSLLGTSGNTGELRI.

The chain carries TRBV9 and TRBJ1-2; 7 bases align to TRBD1. CDR3 length: 16 residues. The germline CDR1 and CDR2 sequences are SGDLS and YYNGEE. Here the CDR3 reads CARDPTNLGGNYGYTF. In nucleotides, the CDR3 is TGTGCTAGAGATCCGACAAACCTAGGGGGCAACTATGGCTACACCTTC. Drawing the rest from reference TRBV9 and TRBJ1-2, the complete variable domain is DSGVTQTPKHLITATGQRVTLRCSPRSGDLSVYWYQQSLDQGLQFLIQYYNGEERAKGNILERFSAQQFPDLHSELNLSSLELGDSALYFCARDPTNLGGNYGYTFGSGTRLTVV.

The chain combines TRBV7-8 with TRBJ1-6; weak D call: TRBD1 (5 bases). The germline CDR1 and CDR2 sequences are SGHVS and FQNEAQ. The CDR3 runs 17 residues. With 6 bases removed from V and 9 bases from J, the gap between germline ends came to 24 bases. The chain's CDR3 is CASSPRDDGRFGSPLHF. The CDR3 bases are TGTGCCAGCAGTCCCCGGGACGACGGACGATTTGGTTCACCCCTCCACTTT.

With regard to this clonotype: A much larger clone differs from this one at a single base, so this may be a read error. V and J are TRBV12-3 or TRBV12-4 and TRBJ2-7; maybe TRBD1 (6 bases). The CDR3 contains 14 residues. V lost 2 bases and J 0 bases, leaving 8 bases between the germline ends. The DNA for the CDR3 is TGTGCCAGCAGTTTACGACAGGACTCCTACGAGCAGTACTTC. As protein: CASSLRQDSYEQYF.

This chain joins TRBV29-1 and TRBJ2-2; maybe TRBD1 (5 bases). Germline CDR1 reads SQVTM; CDR2 reads ANQGSEA. Trimming cost V 3 bases and J 14 bases, with 13 bases left between them. CDR3 length equals 11 residues. The CDR3 DNA reads TGCAGCGTTGAGACAGACCGTAGTCTGTTTTTT. Protein: CSVETDRSLFF.